This TCR beta chain was observed in a study of cytomegalovirus exposure and HLA in healthy donors. Overall study results and limits: For most TCR beta V segments, an earlier analysis put the productive rate at about 87% or about 30% of the time.

About this clone itself: Its antigen is unknown.

This CDR3 comprises 16 residues. PCR employed 60 Vbeta and 13 Jbeta primers. Measured with immunoSEQ multiplex PCR; TCRdb has only the in-frame clones, and not every one. The table records approximately 260,000 clones, around 90% of them present only once. While unrecorded immune exposures were likely, the donors were nominally healthy when sampled. Sequencing used PBMCs. This chain joins TRBV21-1 and TRBJ1-4. TRBV21-1 is a pseudogene segment. This TCR was recovered from a girl aged 2 to 9 in good health and CMV-seronegative. The CDR3 reads CASSKVWGGESEKLFF. For the CDR3, the DNA is TGTGCCAGCAGCAAAGTGTGGGGAGGGGAGAGTGAAAAACTGTTTTTT.